Shown below are 10 T cell receptor beta chains from a single sample sequenced in a study of graft-versus-host responses after intestinal transplantation. This table comes from immunoSEQ multiplex PCR, and its TCRdb copy is limited to in-frame clones, with some not included. The sample carries about 57,000 clones, 85% to 90% recorded once. The sample consisted of PBMCs, taken 26 days after transplant. The receptors here all came from a human patient who received an intestinal transplant, so some T cells may come from the graft donor.

CDR3 nucleotides: TGTGCCAGCACCGTGAACACTGAAGCTTTCTTT. Amino acid sequence: CASTVNTEAFF. This chain connects TRBV7-9 to TRBJ1-1, with no clear D. Trimming took off 7 bases at V and 0 bases at J, with 3 bases between the two ends. The CDR3 extends over 11 amino acids. CDR1 is SEHNR and CDR2 is FQNEAQ in the germline V gene (reference sequence).

The genes are TRBV19 and TRBJ1-5, with a tentative D call TRBD1 (5 bases). The CDR3 is 16 amino acids. With 7 bases removed from V and 4 bases from J, the gap between germline ends came to 20 bases. Germline loops: CDR1 LNHDA, CDR2 SQIVND (reference sequence). As DNA, the CDR3 is TGTGCCAGTACACCTCCAGCGGGGGAGGGGAATCAGCCCCAGCATTTT. This sequence encodes CASTPPAGEGNQPQHF.

The chain links TRBV11-2 to TRBJ2-7; D remains unclear. V lost 0 bases to trimming and J lost 3 bases, with 9 bases between them. The CDR3 loop spans 14 amino acids. CDR1 is SGHAT, CDR2 FQNNGV, per germline. In nucleotides, the CDR3 is TGTGCCAGCAGCTTAGATTGGCCATTCTACGAGCAGTACTTC. Amino acid sequence: CASSLDWPFYEQYF.

The J gene is TRBJ2-7, the V gene TRBV19; 7 bases line up with TRBD2. Germline CDR1 reads LNHDA; CDR2 reads SQIVND (reference sequence). Losses at the gene ends were 3 bases for V and 7 bases for J; bases not matched to a gene: 21. This CDR3 comprises 18 residues. CDR3 protein: CASSMVEVGVAGVLEQYF. CDR3 sequence (DNA): TGTGCCAGTAGTATGGTGGAGGTCGGAGTAGCGGGCGTCTTAGAGCAGTACTTC.

The chain is built from TRBV4-1 and TRBJ2-7; TRBD2 aligns across 9 bases. The ends lost 5 bases at V and 3 bases at J; junction bases unmatched: 5. Germline CDR1 is MGHRA and CDR2 is YSYEKL. This CDR3 is 14 amino acids long. The CDR3 region has the DNA TGCGCCAGCAGCACTAAGACTAGCGGCTACGAGCAGTACTTC. Residues: CASSTKTSGYEQYF.

The sample holds one count of this clone. The CDR3 here is CASSLGQGAVEQYV. The DNA of the CDR3 is TGTGCCAGCAGCTTAGGGCAGGGGGCGGTCGAGCAGTACGTC. The V call is TRBV5-8, the J call TRBJ2-7; 8 positions match TRBD1. Germline V gene lookup returns CDR1 SGHTS and CDR2 YDEGEE. With V trimmed by 2 bases and J by 6 bases, 7 bases remained unmatched. The CDR3 has 14 residues.

The chain employs TRBV27 and TRBJ1-6; D possibly corresponds to TRBD1 (5 bases). The CDR3 spans 17 residues. Germline V gives CDR1 MNHEY, CDR2 SMNVEV (reference sequence). Trimming pared 7 bases from V and 2 bases from J, leaving 18 bases between. The CDR3 spells CASTRGDSLAYNSPLHF. CDR3 DNA: TGTGCCAGCACGCGCGGCGACAGCCTAGCCTATAATTCACCCCTCCACTTT.

J is TRBJ2-7 and V is TRBV10-1; tentatively, D is TRBD1 (5 bases). The CDR3 runs to 14 residues. Germline lookup yields CDR1 WNHNN and CDR2 SYGVQD (reference sequence). Trimming left V 3 bases short and J 0 bases short, with 9 bases between. The CDR3 sequence: CASSEQVNSYEQYF. For the CDR3, the DNA is TGCGCCAGCAGTGAACAGGTTAACTCCTACGAGCAGTACTTC.

In DNA, the CDR3 is TGTGCCAGCAGTTTATCCCAGGGCAGAGAAGAGACCCAGTACTTC. As protein: CASSLSQGREETQYF. J is TRBJ2-5 and V is TRBV28; tentative D call: TRBD1 (5 bases). Germline values: CDR1 MDHEN, CDR2 SYDVKM. V was shortened by 1 base and J by 3 bases, with 12 bases between the two germline ends. The CDR3 spans 15 residues.

As regards this clone: The DNA is omitted, as the CDR3 cannot be located on it reliably, and the CDR3 follows TCRdb's listing. The V call is TRBV21-1, the J call TRBJ2-1; the table gives TRBD1 as D, unverified against the DNA. TRBV21-1 is classified as a pseudogene. With termini counted, the CDR3 has 15 amino acids. This chain's CDR3 is CASSKVGQGANEQFF.